A selection of T cell receptor beta chains follows, all from one sample in a study of blood T cells in healthy people across ages. Each CDR3 protein is one row after TCRdb ran MiXCR on the 5' RACE reads. The data show about a million distinct CDR3 sequences, with roughly 50% seen just once and roughly 13% held by the top ten. Sequencing was done on a sample of blood. The receptor set was obtained from a man aged 25 to 40 in good health. CDR3s include the opening cysteine and the closing phenylalanine or tryptophan. The order of the fields is D gene, clone size, J gene, V gene, CDR3 protein, CDR3 DNA. A D gene is named only where the DNA matches it firmly. Clone size is not always given. Where it is, it says once, few, many or a class for expanded clones.

>.|.|TRBJ2-7|TRBV28
CASSPRDVRNEQYF
TGTGCCAGCAGTCCCCGGGATGTGCGGAACGAGCAGTACTTC
>.|.|TRBJ2-5|TRBV12-3/TRBV12-4
CASSQQVQETQYF
TGTGCCAGCAGCCAACAGGTTCAAGAGACCCAGTACTTC
>TRBD1|.|TRBJ2-1|TRBV2
CASTMDRATYNEQFF
TGTGCCAGCACTATGGACAGGGCTACCTACAATGAGCAGTTCTTC
>.|once|TRBJ2-3|TRBV29-1
CSVRDGDTQYF
TGCAGCGTCAGGGATGGGGATACGCAGTATTTT
>.|.|TRBJ1-2|TRBV6-5
CASSPGAGYGYTF
TGTGCCAGCAGTCCCGGGGCTGGGTATGGCTACACCTTC
>.|.|TRBJ2-3|TRBV3-1
CASSQDLRPSTDTQYF
TGTGCCAGCAGCCAAGATTTGCGGCCAAGCACAGATACGCAGTATTTT
>.|.|TRBJ2-2|TRBV13
CASSLTEYTGELFF
TGTGCCAGCAGCTTGACAGAATACACCGGGGAGCTGTTTTTT
>.|.|TRBJ2-2|TRBV18
CASSPRQVSGELFF
TGTGCCAGCTCACCACGGCAGGTCTCCGGGGAGCTGTTTTTT
>.|.|TRBJ2-2|TRBV5-6
CASSLASTDPNTGELFF
TGTGCCAGCAGCTTGGCGTCGACAGACCCGAACACCGGGGAGCTGTTTTTT
>TRBD1|many|TRBJ1-5|TRBV20-1
CSASPGQGRNQPQHF
TGCAGTGCGTCACCGGGACAGGGAAGGAATCAGCCCCAGCATTTT
>.|.|TRBJ1-1|TRBV29-1
CSAPGRVDTEAFF
TGCAGCGCCCCGGGGAGGGTGGACACTGAAGCTTTCTTT
>.|.|TRBJ1-5|TRBV27
CASSQGYGQPQHF
TGTGCCAGCAGTCAGGGGTACGGTCAGCCCCAGCATTTT
>TRBD1|few|TRBJ1-1|TRBV27
CASAPQGAPTEAFF
TGTGCCAGCGCTCCACAGGGGGCTCCCACTGAAGCTTTCTTT
>.|.|TRBJ2-1|TRBV10-3
CAISGTTYEQFF
TGTGCCATCAGTGGAACTACGTATGAGCAGTTCTTC
>TRBD2|few|TRBJ2-7|TRBV9
CASSAHRDYNYEQYF
TGTGCCAGCAGCGCTCACCGGGACTATAACTACGAGCAGTACTTC
>.|.|TRBJ2-3|TRBV6-2/TRBV6-3
CASRIRVPLDTQYF
TGTGCCAGCAGGATCCGGGTGCCGCTAGATACGCAGTATTTT
>.|.|TRBJ1-5|TRBV5-1
CASSTDGQPQHF
TGCGCCAGCAGCACCGACGGACAGCCCCAGCATTTT
>.|.|TRBJ2-3|TRBV4-1
CASSQDSLGGTDTQYF
TGCGCCAGCAGCCAAGACTCGTTGGGGGGCACAGATACGCAGTATTTT
>.|.|TRBJ2-1|TRBV27
CASRPQGRGANEQFF
TGTGCCAGCAGACCTCAGGGGCGCGGGGCCAATGAGCAGTTCTTC
>.|few|TRBJ2-3|TRBV4-1
CASSQELRTQYF
TGCGCCAGCAGCCAAGAACTTCGTACGCAGTATTTT
>.|.|TRBJ1-6|TRBV11-1
CASRRGLANSPLHF
TGTGCCAGCCGCCGGGGGCTAGCTAATTCACCCCTCCACTTT
>.|.|TRBJ2-7|TRBV21-1
CASSKVGRDSYEQYF
TGTGCCAGCAGCAAAGTGGGCAGGGATAGCTACGAGCAGTACTTC
>TRBD1|few|TRBJ1-1|TRBV7-2
CASSPWTGENTEAFF
TGTGCCAGCAGCCCCTGGACAGGGGAGAACACTGAAGCTTTCTTT
>TRBD2|.|TRBJ2-5|TRBV27
CASRAGGRLWNEQYF
TGTGCCAGCAGAGCGGGGGGGCGTTTGTGGAATGAGCAGTACTTC
>.|.|TRBJ2-3|TRBV6-4
CASRKDSMQYF
TGTGCCAGCCGGAAGGACAGTATGCAGTATTTT
>.|.|TRBJ1-2|TRBV29-1
CSVEGGREGYTF
TGCAGCGTTGAAGGGGGTCGAGAAGGCTACACCTTC
>.|.|TRBJ2-1|TRBV3-1
CASSQIRVPYNEQFF
TGTGCCAGCAGCCAAATAAGGGTCCCCTACAATGAGCAGTTCTTC
>TRBD2|few|TRBJ2-3|TRBV7-2
CASLAGPTDTQYF
TGTGCCAGTTTAGCGGGGCCGACAGATACGCAGTATTTT
>.|many|TRBJ1-6|TRBV20-1
CSAREGPASHSPLHF
TGCAGTGCTAGGGAAGGGCCAGCGAGTCATTCACCCCTCCACTTT
>TRBD2|.|TRBJ2-1|TRBV28
CASSELQLAGGSYNEQFF
TGTGCCAGCAGTGAGCTCCAACTAGCGGGGGGCTCCTACAATGAGCAGTTCTTC
>.|few|TRBJ1-1|TRBV5-1
CASSKVPGLNTEAFF
TGCGCCAGCAGTAAGGTGCCGGGTCTGAACACTGAAGCTTTCTTT
>.|.|TRBJ2-3|TRBV10-3
CAISEGWGTDTQYF
TGTGCCATCAGTGAGGGTTGGGGCACAGATACGCAGTATTTT
>TRBD1|.|TRBJ1-6|TRBV6-2/TRBV6-3
CASVLQGRNSPLHF
TGTGCCAGCGTGTTACAGGGGCGGAATTCACCCCTCCACTTT
>TRBD2|.|TRBJ2-1|TRBV2
CASSRERGAYNEQFF
TGTGCCAGCAGTCGTGAGCGGGGAGCTTACAATGAGCAGTTCTTC
>.|few|TRBJ2-1|TRBV28
CASNIYNEQFF
TGTGCCAGCAATATCTACAATGAGCAGTTCTTC
>TRBD1|few|TRBJ1-5|TRBV20-1
CSAWDRDQPQHF
TGCAGTGCATGGGACAGGGATCAGCCCCAGCATTTT
>TRBD1|.|TRBJ1-6|TRBV12-3/TRBV12-4
CASSHRQGPNSPLHF
TGTGCCAGCAGTCACCGACAGGGTCCTAATTCACCCCTCCACTTT
>TRBD1|few|TRBJ1-1|TRBV3-1
CASSQAGTGTFF
TGTGCCAGCAGCCAGGCCGGGACAGGAACTTTCTTT
>TRBD2|few|TRBJ2-5|TRBV29-1
CSVVLLAYETQYF
TGCAGCGTGGTGCTACTAGCGTACGAGACCCAGTACTTC
>TRBD1|.|TRBJ1-1|TRBV6-5
CASSRTGGQGNTEAFF
TGTGCCAGCAGCCGCACCGGGGGACAGGGGAACACTGAAGCTTTCTTT
>TRBD2|.|TRBJ2-7|TRBV6-2/TRBV6-3
CASRYSGGSGEQYF
TGTGCCAGCAGGTATAGCGGGGGGTCGGGTGAGCAGTACTTC
>.|.|TRBJ2-7|TRBV12-3/TRBV12-4
CASSFEGRGEQYF
TGTGCCAGCAGTTTTGAGGGCCGGGGGGAGCAGTACTTC
>.|.|TRBJ2-1|TRBV6-1
CASSMGTADNEQFF
TGTGCCAGCAGTATGGGGACTGCAGACAATGAGCAGTTCTTC
>TRBD1|few|TRBJ2-3|TRBV2
CAIGRDSPGDTQYF
TGTGCCATTGGACGGGACAGTCCTGGGGATACGCAGTATTTT
>.|.|TRBJ1-5|TRBV20-1
CSARDSVAAGGNQPQHF
TGCAGTGCTAGAGATTCGGTCGCGGCAGGTGGAAATCAGCCCCAGCATTTT
>.|few|TRBJ2-1|TRBV5-1
CASSLGQLGLYNEQFF
TGCGCCAGCAGCTTGGGACAGTTGGGCCTCTACAATGAGCAGTTCTTC
>TRBD2|.|TRBJ2-2|TRBV10-3
CAISASPSGGSNTGELFF
TGTGCCATCAGTGCCTCCCCTAGCGGGGGGTCGAACACCGGGGAGCTGTTTTTT
>TRBD1|once|TRBJ2-4|TRBV5-4
CASRDGQGKDIQYF
TGTGCCAGCAGAGACGGACAGGGAAAGGACATTCAGTACTTC
>.|.|TRBJ1-2|TRBV6-6
CASSYDITMVYTF
TGTGCCAGCAGTTACGATATAACGATGGTCTACACCTTC
>TRBD2|few|TRBJ2-4|TRBV7-2
CASSLFLAGQNIQYF
TGTGCCAGCAGCTTATTCCTAGCGGGGCAAAACATTCAGTACTTC
>TRBD2|few|TRBJ2-3|TRBV15
CATSRDSPGAGGSTDTQYF
TGTGCCACCAGCAGAGATAGTCCGGGGGCGGGGGGCAGCACAGATACGCAGTATTTT
>TRBD2|many|TRBJ2-7|TRBV7-9
CASSLVGAGAYEQYF
TGTGCCAGCAGCTTAGTAGGCGCGGGGGCCTACGAGCAGTACTTC
>TRBD2|.|TRBJ2-5|TRBV13
CASSPSGTTNQETQYF
TGTGCCAGCAGCCCATCCGGGACTACCAACCAAGAGACCCAGTACTTC
>TRBD1|many|TRBJ1-6|TRBV10-3
CAISEQGRDSPLHF
TGTGCCATCAGTGAACAGGGGCGGGATTCACCCCTCCACTTT
>.|few|TRBJ2-1|TRBV5-1
CASSLTRWRSYNEQFF
TGCGCCAGCAGCTTGACTCGGTGGCGCTCCTACAATGAGCAGTTCTTC
>.|few|TRBJ1-5|TRBV29-1
CSTRQGNQPQHF
TGCAGCACCCGACAGGGCAATCAGCCCCAGCATTTT
>.|few|TRBJ1-6|TRBV2
CASSDGGGSPLHF
TGTGCCAGCAGTGATGGGGGAGGCTCACCCCTCCACTTT